The clone carrying this T cell receptor (beta chain) was recorded a few times. Its antigen is still unknown. This specimen comes from a study of T-cell memory formation after mild COVID-19. Whole-study findings and limits: Pre-infection memory showed some responding clones, and this suggested that cross-reactive memory joined. Clones that got smaller from day 15 to 85 had even CD4/CD8, while clones growing later tipped toward CD4+.

The authors produced TCR alpha and TCR beta cDNA libraries with sample barcodes and UMIs by 5'RACE using constant-segment primers. TCRdb redid the calling of the 5' RACE reads with MiXCR, one entry per CDR3 protein. The sample includes over 250,000 distinct CDR3 sequences, approximately 16% of them seen just once. This CDR3 spans 17 amino acids. V was shortened by 1 base and J by 7 bases, with 19 bases between the two germline ends. Germline CDR1 MGHRA, CDR2 YSYEKL. The gene calls are TRBV4-1 and TRBJ2-2; the D call may be TRBD1 or TRBD2 (5 bases each). This sequence originates from a man younger than 35 who had mild COVID-19 (a few samples of this study predate the infection). Cell type and time point are not known. Source material: PBMCs or a T cell subset sorted from them (not recorded which). CDR3 in amino acids: CASSQVEGRGDGGELFF. The CDR3 DNA reads TGCGCCAGCAGCCAAGTGGAAGGGAGAGGGGATGGCGGGGAGCTGTTTTTT.